This TCR beta chain was captured by sequencing in a study of OX40 agonist ivuxolimab in advanced cancers. This CDR3 region has 16 residues. The germline gives CDR1 SGHDT, CDR2 YYEEEE. The ends lost 4 bases at V and 0 bases at J; junction bases unmatched: 8. Clones were read by immunoSEQ multiplex PCR, and TCRdb kept only the in-frame ones, dropping some. Of some 89,000 clones detected, roughly 80% appear once; the ten largest clones hold approximately 2%. This clone was found a few times. The sequence derives from an adult with an advanced solid tumor such as melanoma, head and neck, liver or kidney cancer. This chain links TRBV5-6 with TRBJ1-2, with 8 bases aligning to TRBD1. Specimen: CD4+ or CD8+ T cells sorted from blood, collected in a trial of the OX40 agonist ivuxolimab. The CDR3 region is CASSPDQGASNYGYTF. CDR3 sequence (DNA): TGTGCCAGCAGCCCGGATCAGGGGGCCTCTAACTATGGCTACACCTTC.